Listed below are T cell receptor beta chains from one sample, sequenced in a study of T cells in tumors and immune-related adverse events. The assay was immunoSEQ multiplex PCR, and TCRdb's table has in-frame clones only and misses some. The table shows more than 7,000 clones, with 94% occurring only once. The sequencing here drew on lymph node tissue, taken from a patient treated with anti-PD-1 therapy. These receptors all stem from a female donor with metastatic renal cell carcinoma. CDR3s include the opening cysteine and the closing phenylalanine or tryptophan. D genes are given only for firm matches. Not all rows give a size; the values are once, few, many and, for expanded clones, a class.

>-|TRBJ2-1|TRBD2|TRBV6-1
TGTGCCAGCAGAATCAGCGGGAGAAGGAATGAGCAGTTCTTC
CASRISGRRNEQFF
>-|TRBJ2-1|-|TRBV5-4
TGTGCCAGCAGCGGTGGAGGGTACAATGAGCAGTTCTTC
CASSGGGYNEQFF
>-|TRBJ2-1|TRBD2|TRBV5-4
TGTGCCAGCAGCTTGGCTAGCGGGAGTAATGAGCAGTTCTTC
CASSLASGSNEQFF
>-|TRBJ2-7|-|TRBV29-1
TGCAGCGTTGTGAGTCGGGGAAGCTCCTACGAGCAGTACTTC
CSVVSRGSSYEQYF
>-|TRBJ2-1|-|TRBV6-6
TGTGCCAGCAGTACCGGACAGCCCTACAATGAGCAGTTCTTC
CASSTGQPYNEQFF
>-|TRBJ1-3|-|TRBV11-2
TGTGCCAGCAGCTTTTTCAAATTT
CASSFFKF
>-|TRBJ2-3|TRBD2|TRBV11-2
TGTGCCAGCAGCTTGCGTCGGCTAGCGGGAGCAGATACGCAGTATTTT
CASSLRRLAGADTQYF
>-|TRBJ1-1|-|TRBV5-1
TGCGCCAGCAGCTTGGCCCCCGGGAACCAATACCTTGCTGAAGCTTTCTTT
CASSLAPGNQYLAEAFF
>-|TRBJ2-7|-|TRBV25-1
TGTGCCAGCACCGAAGGGGTCGGCGAGCAGTACTTC
CASTEGVGEQYF
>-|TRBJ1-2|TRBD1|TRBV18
TGTGCCAGCTCTCGAACAGGGGCCGAGTCCTACACCTTC
CASSRTGAESYTF
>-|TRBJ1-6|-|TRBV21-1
TGTGCCAGCAGAAAGGGGGTGGGGACAGGGGTTTCACCCCTCCACTTT
CASRKGVGTGVSPLHF
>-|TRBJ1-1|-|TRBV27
TGTGCCAGCAGTTTAAGGGGACCCTATAGTGCTTTCTTT
CASSLRGPYSAFF
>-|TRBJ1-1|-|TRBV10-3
TGTGCCATCAGGGGGGGGGAGGAAGCTTTCTTT
CAIRGGEEAFF
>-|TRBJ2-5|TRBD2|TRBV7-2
TGTGCCAGCAGCTTAGGTACTAGCGGGAGTGGTCAAGAGACCCAGTACTTC
CASSLGTSGSGQETQYF
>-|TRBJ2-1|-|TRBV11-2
TGTGCCAGCAGCTTATGGGAGGGGGCGTTTGAGCAGTTCTTC
CASSLWEGAFEQFF
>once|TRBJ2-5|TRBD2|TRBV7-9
TGTGCCAGCAGCTTTTTGGGGAGGGACCGGACCCAGTACTTC
CASSFLGRDRTQYF
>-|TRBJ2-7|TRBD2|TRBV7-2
TGTGCCAGCAGCTTAGGGCTAGCGGGGTTGGGGTACGAGCAGTACTTC
CASSLGLAGLGYEQYF
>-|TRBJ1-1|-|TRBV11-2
TGTGCCAGCAGCTTGGGGTTGGGGAACACTGAAGCTTTCTTT
CASSLGLGNTEAFF
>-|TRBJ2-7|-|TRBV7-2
TGTGCCAGTTCCGGGACCCTTTACGACGAGCAGTACTTC
CASSGTLYDEQYF
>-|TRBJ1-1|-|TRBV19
TGTGCCAGTAGCAACAGGCTTAACACTGAAGCTTTCTTT
CASSNRLNTEAFF
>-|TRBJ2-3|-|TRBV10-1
TGCGCCAGCGCTATAGGCTCAACGCAGTATTTT
CASAIGSTQYF
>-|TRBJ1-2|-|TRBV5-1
TGCGCCAGCAGCTTGGGGGGGCTAGGCTATGGCTACACCTTC
CASSLGGLGYGYTF
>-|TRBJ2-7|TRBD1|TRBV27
TGTGCCAGCAGTTTGTCAGGGGGCGGGAACGAGCAGTACTTC
CASSLSGGGNEQYF
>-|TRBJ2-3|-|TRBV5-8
TGTGCCAGCAGCTCGTACAATAGTCTATCAGATACGCAGTATTTT
CASSSYNSLSDTQYF
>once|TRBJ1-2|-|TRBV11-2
TGTGCCAGCAGCTCTATTAACCCCCCTACAGGGCGCGGCTACACCTTC
CASSSINPPTGRGYTF
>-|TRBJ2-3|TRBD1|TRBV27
TGTGCCAGCAGCCCGGGACAGGGGGTGTCTGGGAACACAGATACGCAGTATTTT
CASSPGQGVSGNTDTQYF
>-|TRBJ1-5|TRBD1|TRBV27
TGTGCCAGCAGTAATCAGGGGGGCAATCAGCCCCAGCATTTT
CASSNQGGNQPQHF
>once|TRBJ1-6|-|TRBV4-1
TGCGCCAGCAGCCAACCGGGGAATTCACCCCTCCACTTT
CASSQPGNSPLHF
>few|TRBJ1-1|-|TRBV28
TGTGCCAGCAGTGTAACGAACACTGAAGCTTTCTTT
CASSVTNTEAFF
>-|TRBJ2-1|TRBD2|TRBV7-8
TGTGCCAGCAGCTGGGGACTATATGAGCAGTTCTTC
CASSWGLYEQFF
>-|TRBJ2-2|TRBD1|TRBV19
TGTGCCAGTACCGTAGGACAGGGGACCGGGGAGCTGTTTTTT
CASTVGQGTGELFF
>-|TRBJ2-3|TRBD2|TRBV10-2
TGCGCCAGCAGTGAGTCGCGGGGGGGCGCGGATGATACGCAGTATTTT
CASSESRGGADDTQYF
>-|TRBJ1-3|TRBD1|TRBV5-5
TGTGCCAGCAGCTCGGACAGGGGGCTAACCTCTGGAAACACCATATATTTT
CASSSDRGLTSGNTIYF
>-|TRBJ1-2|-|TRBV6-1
TGTGCCAGCAGAGACACTGAAAACGGGAATGGCTACACCTTC
CASRDTENGNGYTF
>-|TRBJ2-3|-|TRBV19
TGTGCCAGTAGTCCCATGGTCGACAGAGATACGCAGTATTTT
CASSPMVDRDTQYF
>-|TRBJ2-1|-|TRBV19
TGTGCCAGTACCCCCCATACAGGATACTCCTACAATGAGCAGTTCTTC
CASTPHTGYSYNEQFF
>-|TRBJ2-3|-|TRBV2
TGTGCCAGCAGCCTACTCTCCCGGGACAACACAGATACGCAGTATTTT
CASSLLSRDNTDTQYF
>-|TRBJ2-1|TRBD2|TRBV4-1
TGCGCCAGCAGCCAATCCCTCCTAAGACTAGCGGGGGCCCCAAATGAGCAGTTCTTC
CASSQSLLRLAGAPNEQFF
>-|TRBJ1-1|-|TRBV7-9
TGTGCCAGCAGCCCCACGACGGGGATGAACACTGAAGCTTTCTTT
CASSPTTGMNTEAFF
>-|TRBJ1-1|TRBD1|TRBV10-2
TGCGCCAGCGGACAGGGTCCCGAAGCTTTCTTT
CASGQGPEAFF
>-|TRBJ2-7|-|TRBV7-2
TGTGCCAGCAGCTTAGGAGGCGGAACCTACGAGCAGTACTTC
CASSLGGGTYEQYF
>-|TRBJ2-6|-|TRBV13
TGTGCCAGCAGCTTAGCTGGGGCCAACGTCCTGACTTTC
CASSLAGANVLTF
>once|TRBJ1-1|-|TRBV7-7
TGTGCCAGCAGCTTAGATTCGGGGACTGAAGCTTTCTTT
CASSLDSGTEAFF
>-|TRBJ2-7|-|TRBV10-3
TGTGCCATCAGTGCAGACACCGGGGCGGCTTTCGAGCAGTACTTC
CAISADTGAAFEQYF
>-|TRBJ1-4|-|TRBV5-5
TGTGCCAGCAGCTTGGAGTCGTTTTTGGATAATGAAAAACTGTTTTTT
CASSLESFLDNEKLFF
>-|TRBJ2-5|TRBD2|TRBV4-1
TGCGCCAGCAGCCAGCCCACTAGCGGGAAAGGGACCCAGTACTTC
CASSQPTSGKGTQYF
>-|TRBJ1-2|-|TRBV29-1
TGCAGCGTTGGAAGTCAGGGATATGGCTACACCTTC
CSVGSQGYGYTF
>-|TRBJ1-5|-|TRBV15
TGTGCCACCAGCGGACGGACGAATCAGCCCCAGCATTTT
CATSGRTNQPQHF
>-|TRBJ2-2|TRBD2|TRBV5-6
TGTGCCAGCAGCTTGGCTCGATCGGGGGGTTGGAACACCGGGGAGCTGTTTTTT
CASSLARSGGWNTGELFF
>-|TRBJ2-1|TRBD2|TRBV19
TGTGCCAGTAGTTTGCGGCGGGAGGGCCGAGGTAAGCAGTTCTTC
CASSLRREGRGKQFF
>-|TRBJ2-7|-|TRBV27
TGTGCCAGCAGTTTGACTACTCATTATGACTACGAGCAGTACTTC
CASSLTTHYDYEQYF